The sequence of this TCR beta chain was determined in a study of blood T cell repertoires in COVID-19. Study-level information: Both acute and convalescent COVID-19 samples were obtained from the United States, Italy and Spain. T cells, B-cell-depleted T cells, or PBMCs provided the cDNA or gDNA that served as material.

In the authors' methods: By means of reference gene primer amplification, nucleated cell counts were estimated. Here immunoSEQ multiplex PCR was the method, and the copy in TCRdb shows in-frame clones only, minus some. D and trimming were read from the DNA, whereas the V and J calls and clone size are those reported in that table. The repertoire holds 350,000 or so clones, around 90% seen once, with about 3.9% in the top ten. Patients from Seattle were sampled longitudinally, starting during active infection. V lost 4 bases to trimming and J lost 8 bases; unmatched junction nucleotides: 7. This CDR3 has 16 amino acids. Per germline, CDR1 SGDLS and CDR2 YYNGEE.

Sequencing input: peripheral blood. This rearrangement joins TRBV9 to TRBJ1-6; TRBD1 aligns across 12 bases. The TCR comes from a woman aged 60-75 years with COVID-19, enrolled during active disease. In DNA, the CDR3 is TGTGCCAGCAGCTCCGGGACAGGGGGCGCGGATTCACCCCTCCACTTT. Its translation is CASSSGTGGADSPLHF. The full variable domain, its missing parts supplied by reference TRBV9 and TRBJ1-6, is DSGVTQTPKHLITATGQRVTLRCSPRSGDLSVYWYQQSLDQGLQFLIQYYNGEERAKGNILERFSAQQFPDLHSELNLSSLELGDSALYFCASSSGTGGADSPLHFGNGTRLTVT.